This TCR beta chain was profiled in a study of T cells expressing NK-cell markers. Study at large: Sorted CD3+CD56-NKG2C+, CD3+CD56+NKG2C+ and CD3+CD56+NKG2C- T cells supplied the TCR beta repertoires. One of the eight sequenced donors was seronegative, whereas the other seven were HCMV-seropositive.

Germline V gene lookup returns CDR1 LNHNV and CDR2 YYDKDF (reference sequence). This CDR3 has 15 residues. TCRdb reprocessed the 5' RACE reads and reports one entry per CDR3 protein, with no DNA. The specimen's table records about 460,000 distinct CDR3 sequences. The rearrangement links TRBV15 to TRBJ1-4; the D call from TCRdb, TRBD1, cannot be confirmed without DNA. The specimen sequenced was blood T cells: a sorted CD56 or NKG2C T cell subset, CD4+ or CD8+ T cells, or bulk PBMC T cells (not recorded which). The sequence came from a woman between 45 and 60 years old in good health. CDR3 in amino acids: CATSQEETGREKLFF. Supplemented by reference TRBV15 and TRBJ1-4, the full variable domain reads DAMVIQNPRYQVTQFGKPVTLSCSQTLNHNVMYWYQQKSSQAPKLLFHYYDKDFNNEADTPDNFQSRRPNTSFCFLDIRSPGLGDTAMYLCATSQEETGREKLFFGSGTQLSVL.